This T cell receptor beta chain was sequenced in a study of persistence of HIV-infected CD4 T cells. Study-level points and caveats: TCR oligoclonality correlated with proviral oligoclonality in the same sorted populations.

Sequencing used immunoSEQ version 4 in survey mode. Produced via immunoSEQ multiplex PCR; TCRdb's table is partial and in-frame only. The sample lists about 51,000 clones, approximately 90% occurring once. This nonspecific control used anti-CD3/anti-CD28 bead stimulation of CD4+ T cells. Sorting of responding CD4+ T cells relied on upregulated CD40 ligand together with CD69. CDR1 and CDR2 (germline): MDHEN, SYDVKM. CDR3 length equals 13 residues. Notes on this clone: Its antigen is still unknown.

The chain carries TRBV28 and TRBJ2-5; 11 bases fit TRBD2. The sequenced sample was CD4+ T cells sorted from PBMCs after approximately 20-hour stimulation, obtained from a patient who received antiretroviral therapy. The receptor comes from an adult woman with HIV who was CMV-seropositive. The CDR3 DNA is TGTGTCTCTAGCGGGAGGATAGTGGAGACCCAGTACTTC. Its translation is CVSSGRIVETQYF. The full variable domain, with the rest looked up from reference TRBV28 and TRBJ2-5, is DVKVTQSSRYLVKRTGEKVFLECVQDMDHENMFWYRQDPGLGLRLIYFSYDVKMKEKGDIPEGYSVSREKKERFSLILESASTNQTSMYLCVSSGRIVETQYFGPGTRLLVL.